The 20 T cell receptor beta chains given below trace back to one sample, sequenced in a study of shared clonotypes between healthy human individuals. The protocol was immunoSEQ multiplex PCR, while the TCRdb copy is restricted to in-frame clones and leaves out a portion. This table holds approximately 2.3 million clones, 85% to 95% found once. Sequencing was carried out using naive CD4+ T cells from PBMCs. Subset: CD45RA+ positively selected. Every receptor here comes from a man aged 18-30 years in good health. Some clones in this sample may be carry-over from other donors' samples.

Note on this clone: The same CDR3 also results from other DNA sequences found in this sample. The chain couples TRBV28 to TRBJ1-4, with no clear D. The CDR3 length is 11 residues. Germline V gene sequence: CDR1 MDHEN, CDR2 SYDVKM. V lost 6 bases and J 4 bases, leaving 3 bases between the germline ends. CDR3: CASRLNEKLFF. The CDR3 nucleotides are TGTGCCAGCAGACTTAATGAAAAACTGTTTTTT. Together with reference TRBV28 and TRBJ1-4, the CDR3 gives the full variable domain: DVKVTQSSRYLVKRTGEKVFLECVQDMDHENMFWYRQDPGLGLRLIYFSYDVKMKEKGDIPEGYSVSREKKERFSLILESASTNQTSMYLCASRLNEKLFFGSGTQLSVL.

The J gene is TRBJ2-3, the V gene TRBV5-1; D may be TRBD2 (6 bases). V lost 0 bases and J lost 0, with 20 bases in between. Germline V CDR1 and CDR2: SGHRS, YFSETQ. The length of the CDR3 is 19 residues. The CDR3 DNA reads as TGCGCCAGCAGCTTGGTCTCTCCCCAGGCGGGGTCTAGCACAGATACGCAGTATTTT. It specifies CASSLVSPQAGSSTDTQYF.

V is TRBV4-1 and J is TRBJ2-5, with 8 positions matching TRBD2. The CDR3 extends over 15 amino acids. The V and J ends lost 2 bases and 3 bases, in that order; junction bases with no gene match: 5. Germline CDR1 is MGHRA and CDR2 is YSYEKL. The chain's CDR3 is CASSQTSGSEETQYF. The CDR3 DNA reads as TGCGCCAGCAGCCAAACTAGCGGAAGCGAAGAGACCCAGTACTTC.

Here the CDR3 DNA reads TGTGCCAGCACTAGTTTTGGATGGGAATATAGCAATCAGCCCCAGCATTTT. This translates into CASTSFGWEYSNQPQHF. The chain has TRBV28 and TRBJ1-5; D remains unclear. The CDR3 length is 17 residues. Germline assignment: CDR1 MDHEN and CDR2 SYDVKM. V gave up 7 bases and J gave up 0 bases, with 19 bases separating them. The full variable domain, in which reference TRBV28 and TRBJ1-5 provide the parts outside the CDR3, is DVKVTQSSRYLVKRTGEKVFLECVQDMDHENMFWYRQDPGLGLRLIYFSYDVKMKEKGDIPEGYSVSREKKERFSLILESASTNQTSMYLCASTSFGWEYSNQPQHFGDGTRLSIL.

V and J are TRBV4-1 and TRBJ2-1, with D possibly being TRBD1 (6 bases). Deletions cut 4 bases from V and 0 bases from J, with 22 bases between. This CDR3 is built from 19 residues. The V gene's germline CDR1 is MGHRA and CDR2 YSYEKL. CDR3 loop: CASSRQTGLMLSSYNEQFF. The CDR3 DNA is TGCGCCAGCAGCCGGCAGACAGGCCTGATGTTAAGCTCCTACAATGAGCAGTTCTTC.

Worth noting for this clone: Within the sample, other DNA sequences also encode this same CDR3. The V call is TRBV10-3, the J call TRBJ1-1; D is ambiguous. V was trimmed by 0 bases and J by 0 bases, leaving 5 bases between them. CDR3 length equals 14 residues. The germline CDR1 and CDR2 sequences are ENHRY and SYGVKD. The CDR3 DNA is TGTGCCATCAGTGAGTCCGTAGTGAACACTGAAGCTTTCTTT. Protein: CAISESVVNTEAFF.

CDR3 amino acids: CASSVGLADGDTQYF. The DNA for the CDR3 is TGTGCCAGCAGCGTAGGGCTAGCGGACGGAGATACGCAGTATTTT. The genes are TRBV9 and TRBJ2-3; 7 nucleotides line up with TRBD2. Trimming removed 0 bases from V and 5 bases from J; junction bases left unmatched: 6. The CDR3 contains 15 residues. From germline, CDR1 is SGDLS and CDR2 YYNGEE.

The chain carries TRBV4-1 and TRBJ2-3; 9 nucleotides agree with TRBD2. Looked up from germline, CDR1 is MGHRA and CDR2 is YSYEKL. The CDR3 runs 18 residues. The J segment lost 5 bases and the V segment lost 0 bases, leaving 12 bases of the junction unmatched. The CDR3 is CASSQDWGGRADVDTQYF. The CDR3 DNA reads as TGCGCCAGCAGCCAAGATTGGGGCGGGAGGGCCGACGTAGATACGCAGTATTTT.

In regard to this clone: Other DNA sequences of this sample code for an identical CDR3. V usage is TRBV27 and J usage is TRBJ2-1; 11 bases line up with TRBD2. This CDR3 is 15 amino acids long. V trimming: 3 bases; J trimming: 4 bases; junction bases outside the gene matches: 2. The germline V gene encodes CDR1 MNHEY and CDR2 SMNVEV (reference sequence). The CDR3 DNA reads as TGTGCCAGCAGTTTGACTAGCGGGAATTACAATGAGCAGTTCTTC. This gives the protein CASSLTSGNYNEQFF.

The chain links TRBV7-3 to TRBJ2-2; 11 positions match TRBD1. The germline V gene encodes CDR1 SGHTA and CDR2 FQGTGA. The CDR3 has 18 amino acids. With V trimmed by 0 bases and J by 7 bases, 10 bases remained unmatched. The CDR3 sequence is CASSLTPRTGGANGELFF. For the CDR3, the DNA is TGTGCCAGCAGCTTAACGCCCAGGACAGGGGGCGCAAACGGGGAGCTGTTTTTT. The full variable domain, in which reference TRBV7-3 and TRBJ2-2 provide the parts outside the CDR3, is GAGVSQTPSNKVTEKGKYVELRCDPISGHTALYWYRQSLGQGPEFLIYFQGTGAADDSGLPNDRFFAVRPEGSVSTLKIQRTERGDSAVYLCASSLTPRTGGANGELFFGEGSRLTVL.

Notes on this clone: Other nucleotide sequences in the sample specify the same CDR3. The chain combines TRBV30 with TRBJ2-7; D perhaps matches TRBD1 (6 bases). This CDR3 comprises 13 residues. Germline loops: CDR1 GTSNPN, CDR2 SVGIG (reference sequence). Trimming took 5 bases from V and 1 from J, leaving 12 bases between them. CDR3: CAWAADRSYEQYF. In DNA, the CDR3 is TGTGCCTGGGCCGCAGACAGGTCCTACGAGCAGTACTTC.

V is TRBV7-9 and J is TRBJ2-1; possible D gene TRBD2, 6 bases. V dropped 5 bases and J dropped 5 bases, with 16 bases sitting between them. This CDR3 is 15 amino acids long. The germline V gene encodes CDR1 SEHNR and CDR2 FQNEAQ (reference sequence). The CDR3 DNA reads TGTGCCAGCAGCATCCCGACTAGGGGAGACAATGAGCAGTTCTTC. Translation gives CASSIPTRGDNEQFF.

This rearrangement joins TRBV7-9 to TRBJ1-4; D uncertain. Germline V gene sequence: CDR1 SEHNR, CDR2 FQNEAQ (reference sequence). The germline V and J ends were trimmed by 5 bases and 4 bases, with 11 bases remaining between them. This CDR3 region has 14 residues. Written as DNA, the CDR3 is TGTGCCAGCAGCCCCGACACGAATAATGAAAAACTGTTTTTT. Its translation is CASSPDTNNEKLFF. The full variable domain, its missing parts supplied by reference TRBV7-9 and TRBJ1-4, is DTGVSQNPRHKITKRGQNVTFRCDPISEHNRLYWYRQTLGQGPEFLTYFQNEAQLEKSRLLSDRFSAERPKGSFSTLEIQRTEQGDSAMYLCASSPDTNNEKLFFGSGTQLSVL.

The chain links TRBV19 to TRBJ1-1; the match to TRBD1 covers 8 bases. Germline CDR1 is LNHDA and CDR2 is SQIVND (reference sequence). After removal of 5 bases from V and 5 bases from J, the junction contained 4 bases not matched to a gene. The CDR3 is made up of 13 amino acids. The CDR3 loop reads CASSRDRSTEAFF. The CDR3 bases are TGTGCCAGTAGTCGGGACAGGTCGACTGAAGCTTTCTTT.

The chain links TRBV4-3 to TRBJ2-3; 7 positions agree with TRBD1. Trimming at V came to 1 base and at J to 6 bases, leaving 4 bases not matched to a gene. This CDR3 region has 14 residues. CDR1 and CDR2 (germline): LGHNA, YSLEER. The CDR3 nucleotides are TGCGCCAGCAGCCAAGTAGACAGGGCCGATACGCAGTATTTT. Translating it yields CASSQVDRADTQYF.

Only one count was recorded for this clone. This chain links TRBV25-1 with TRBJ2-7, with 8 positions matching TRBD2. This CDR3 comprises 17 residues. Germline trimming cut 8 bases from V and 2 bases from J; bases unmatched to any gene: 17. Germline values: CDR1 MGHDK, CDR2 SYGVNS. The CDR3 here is CASAQAMGLAGTYEQYF. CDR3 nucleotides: TGTGCCAGCGCGCAGGCGATGGGGCTAGCGGGTACCTACGAGCAGTACTTC.

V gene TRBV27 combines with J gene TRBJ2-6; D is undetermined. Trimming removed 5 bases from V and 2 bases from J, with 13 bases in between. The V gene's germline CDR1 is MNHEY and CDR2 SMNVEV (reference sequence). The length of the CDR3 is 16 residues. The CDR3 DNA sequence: TGTGCCAGCAGTCCCCGGTGGACCGCTGGGGCCAACGTCCTGACTTTC. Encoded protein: CASSPRWTAGANVLTF.

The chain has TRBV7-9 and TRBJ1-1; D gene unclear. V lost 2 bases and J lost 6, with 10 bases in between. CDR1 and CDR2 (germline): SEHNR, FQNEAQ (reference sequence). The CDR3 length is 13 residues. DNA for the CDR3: TGTGCCAGCAGCTTAATAGGCCCCTCTGAAGCTTTCTTT. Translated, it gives CASSLIGPSEAFF.

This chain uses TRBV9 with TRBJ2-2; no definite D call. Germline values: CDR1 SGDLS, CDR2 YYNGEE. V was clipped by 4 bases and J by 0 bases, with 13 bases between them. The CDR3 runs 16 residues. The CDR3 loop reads CASSSRRQANTGELFF. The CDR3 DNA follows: TGTGCCAGCAGCTCAAGGCGGCAGGCGAACACCGGGGAGCTGTTTTTT.

The CDR3 coding sequence is TGTGCCAGCAAAACAGGGGCCCCGACCGGAAACACCATATATTTT. Protein: CASKTGAPTGNTIYF. The chain recombines TRBV7-2 with TRBJ1-3; 7 bases are shared with TRBD1. With V trimmed by 7 bases and J by 4 bases, 10 bases remained unmatched. CDR3 length equals 15 residues. Germline lookup yields CDR1 SGHTA and CDR2 FQGNSA.